The TCR beta chain under discussion was sequenced for a study of cytomegalovirus exposure and HLA in healthy donors. Broader study findings: Using the classifier, cytomegalovirus status was reportedly diagnosed with high specificity and sensitivity.

Of note for this clone: The antigen remains unidentified.

Both 60 Vbeta primers and 13 Jbeta primers went into the PCR. TCRdb keeps only in-frame clones here, not all; method: immunoSEQ multiplex PCR. The sample yields approximately 180,000 clones, approximately 85% seen once. The CDR3 spans 15 residues. The germline gives CDR1 SGHTA, CDR2 FQGNSA. V trimming: 1 base; J trimming: 5 bases; junction bases outside the gene matches: 2. The genes are TRBV7-2 and TRBJ1-5, with TRBD1 matching 10 bases. The specimen was PBMCs. The TCR originated in a man aged 18 to 35 in good health and CMV-seronegative. In DNA, the CDR3 is TGTGCCAGCAGCTTAGGGGACAGGGGCGATCAGCCCCAGCATTTT. Translation: CASSLGDRGDQPQHF. The full variable domain, completed using reference TRBV7-2 and TRBJ1-5, is GAGVSQSPSNKVTEKGKDVELRCDPISGHTALYWYRQSLGQGLEFLIYFQGNSAPDKSGLPSDRFSAERTGGSVSTLTIQRTQQEDSAVYLCASSLGDRGDQPQHFGDGTRLSIL.